Listed below are T cell receptor beta chains from one sample, sequenced in a study of T cells of healthy individuals. TCRdb processed the 5' RACE reads anew with MiXCR; each CDR3 protein has one entry. The profile shows 100,000 or so distinct CDR3 sequences, 15% to 20% of them singletons. The receptors derive from a human donor in good health. Each CDR3 is given with its conserved first and last residue. The D gene is left open where the match is weak. Expanded clones are given a class, and other clones once, few, many or no size at all.

clone size: .; V gene: TRBV18; J gene: TRBJ2-1; D gene: TRBD2; CDR3 DNA: TGTGCCAGCTCCCCGGGACTAACGTCCTACAATGAGCAGTTCTTC; CDR3 protein: CASSPGLTSYNEQFF
clone size: few; V gene: TRBV6-5; J gene: TRBJ2-7; D gene: .; CDR3 DNA: TGTGCCAGCAGTTACTCTGGGGACACCCCCCTGGAGCAGTACTTC; CDR3 protein: CASSYSGDTPLEQYF
clone size: many; V gene: TRBV3-1; J gene: TRBJ2-1; D gene: TRBD2; CDR3 DNA: TGTGCCAGCAGCCCTCGCAAGGGACTAGCGGAGATTAATGAGCAGTTCTTC; CDR3 protein: CASSPRKGLAEINEQFF
clone size: few; V gene: TRBV12-3/TRBV12-4; J gene: TRBJ1-4; D gene: .; CDR3 DNA: TGTGCCAGCAGGAGTTATAATGAAAAACTGTTTTTT; CDR3 protein: CASRSYNEKLFF
clone size: many; V gene: TRBV30; J gene: TRBJ1-2; D gene: .; CDR3 DNA: TGTGCCTGGAGTGTACTCCAGGGTGGCTATGGCTACACCTTC; CDR3 protein: CAWSVLQGGYGYTF
clone size: many; V gene: TRBV20-1; J gene: TRBJ2-3; D gene: TRBD2; CDR3 DNA: TGCAGTGCTAGGCCGCCGGGCCTAGCGGGAGGAACAACTACAGATACGCAGTATTTT; CDR3 protein: CSARPPGLAGGTTTDTQYF
clone size: many; V gene: TRBV19; J gene: TRBJ1-5; D gene: .; CDR3 DNA: TGTGCCAGTAGCGGAAGGACAGTAGTTGAAAGCAATCAGCCCCAGCATTTT; CDR3 protein: CASSGRTVVESNQPQHF
clone size: .; V gene: TRBV6-6; J gene: TRBJ2-5; D gene: .; CDR3 DNA: TGTGCCAGCAGTTACTCCCCGGGGAGACAAGAGACCCAGTACTTC; CDR3 protein: CASSYSPGRQETQYF
clone size: .; V gene: TRBV28; J gene: TRBJ1-5; D gene: .; CDR3 DNA: TGTGCCAGCAGTTCAATTACAGGGATCAATCAGCCCCAGCATTTT; CDR3 protein: CASSSITGINQPQHF
clone size: few; V gene: TRBV11-3; J gene: TRBJ2-1; D gene: TRBD1; CDR3 DNA: TGTGCCAGCAGCTGGGGACAGCAAAATGAGCAGTTCTTC; CDR3 protein: CASSWGQQNEQFF
clone size: few; V gene: TRBV20-1; J gene: TRBJ2-1; D gene: TRBD2; CDR3 DNA: TGCAGTGCTAGAGCCCCGGGGGGCTCCTACAATGAGCAGTTCTTC; CDR3 protein: CSARAPGGSYNEQFF
clone size: few; V gene: TRBV20-1; J gene: TRBJ1-6; D gene: .; CDR3 DNA: TGCAGTGCTAGAGCTGGTGGGAAACCCCTCCACTTT; CDR3 protein: CSARAGGKPLHF
clone size: many; V gene: TRBV18; J gene: TRBJ2-4; D gene: .; CDR3 DNA: TGTGCCAGCTCACGGTCCGGGAGAGAGAAAAACATTCTTCAGTACTTC; CDR3 protein: CASSRSGREKNILQYF
clone size: few; V gene: TRBV9; J gene: TRBJ2-3; D gene: TRBD1; CDR3 DNA: TGTGCCAGCAGCGAGGGGACAGGGGGTACAGATACGCAGTATTTT; CDR3 protein: CASSEGTGGTDTQYF
clone size: many; V gene: TRBV7-2; J gene: TRBJ1-4; D gene: .; CDR3 DNA: TGTGCCAGCAGTTCCTACAGGGCTACTAATGAAAAACTGTTTTTT; CDR3 protein: CASSSYRATNEKLFF
clone size: .; V gene: TRBV28; J gene: TRBJ1-1; D gene: .; CDR3 DNA: TGTGCCAGCATTAAAAGCCGGGATGCCACTGAAGCTTTCTTT; CDR3 protein: CASIKSRDATEAFF
clone size: .; V gene: TRBV10-3; J gene: TRBJ2-5; D gene: .; CDR3 DNA: TGTGCCATCAGTGCTAAAGAGACCCAGTACTTC; CDR3 protein: CAISAKETQYF
clone size: few; V gene: TRBV11-2; J gene: TRBJ2-1; D gene: .; CDR3 DNA: TGTGCCAGCAGCTCTGACGGCCGGGTAGCCTACAATGAGCAGTTCTTC; CDR3 protein: CASSSDGRVAYNEQFF
clone size: .; V gene: TRBV29-1; J gene: TRBJ2-6; D gene: .; CDR3 DNA: TGCAGCGTAGAGTGGCATTCTGGGGCCAACGTCCTGACTTTC; CDR3 protein: CSVEWHSGANVLTF
clone size: few; V gene: TRBV6-2/TRBV6-3; J gene: TRBJ1-5; D gene: .; CDR3 DNA: TGTGCCAGCAGTTACTCAGGTCCGCCCCAGCATTTT; CDR3 protein: CASSYSGPPQHF
clone size: .; V gene: TRBV2; J gene: TRBJ1-5; D gene: TRBD1; CDR3 DNA: TGTGCCAGCAGTGAAGCGAGGACAGGGGTTCAGCCCCAGCATTTT; CDR3 protein: CASSEARTGVQPQHF
clone size: many; V gene: TRBV5-1; J gene: TRBJ1-1; D gene: .; CDR3 DNA: TGCGCCAGCACCTTGAGGACACCCGCGATGAACACTGAAGCTTTCTTT; CDR3 protein: CASTLRTPAMNTEAFF
clone size: .; V gene: TRBV28; J gene: TRBJ2-7; D gene: .; CDR3 DNA: TGTGCCAGCAGTATTGGGCGCGGGCAGTACTTC; CDR3 protein: CASSIGRGQYF
clone size: many; V gene: TRBV20-1; J gene: TRBJ1-5; D gene: TRBD1; CDR3 DNA: TGCAGTGCTAGAGATCCCAGGGGGCGCCCTCAGCCCCAGCATTTT; CDR3 protein: CSARDPRGRPQPQHF